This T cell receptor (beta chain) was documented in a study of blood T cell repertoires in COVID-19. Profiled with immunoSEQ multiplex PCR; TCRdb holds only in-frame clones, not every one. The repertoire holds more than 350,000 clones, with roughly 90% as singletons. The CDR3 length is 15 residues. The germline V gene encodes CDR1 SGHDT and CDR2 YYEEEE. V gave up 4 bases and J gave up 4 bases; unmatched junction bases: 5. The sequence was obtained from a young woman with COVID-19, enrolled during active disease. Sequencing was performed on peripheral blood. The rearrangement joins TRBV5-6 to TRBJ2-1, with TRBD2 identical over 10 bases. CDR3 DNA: TGTGCCAGCAGCGGAGGACTAGCGGTTTACAATGAGCAGTTCTTC. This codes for CASSGGLAVYNEQFF.